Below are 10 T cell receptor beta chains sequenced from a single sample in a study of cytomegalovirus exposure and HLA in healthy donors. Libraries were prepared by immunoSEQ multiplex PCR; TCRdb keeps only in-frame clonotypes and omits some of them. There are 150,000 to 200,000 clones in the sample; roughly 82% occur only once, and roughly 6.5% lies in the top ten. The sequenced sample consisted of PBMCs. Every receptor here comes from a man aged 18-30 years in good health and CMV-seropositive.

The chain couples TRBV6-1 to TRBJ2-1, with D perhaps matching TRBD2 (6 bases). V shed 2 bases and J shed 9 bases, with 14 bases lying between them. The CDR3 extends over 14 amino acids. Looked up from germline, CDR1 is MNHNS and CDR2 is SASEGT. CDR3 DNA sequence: TGTGCCAGCAGTGAATCCCTGACTAGGGGTGAGCAGTTCTTC. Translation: CASSESLTRGEQFF.

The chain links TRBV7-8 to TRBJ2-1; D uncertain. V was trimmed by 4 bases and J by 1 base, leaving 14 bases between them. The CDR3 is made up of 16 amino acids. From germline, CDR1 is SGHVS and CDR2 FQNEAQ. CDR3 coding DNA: TGTGCCAGCAGCTCAGTGGTCCGCCAGTCCTACAATGAGCAGTTCTTC. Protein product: CASSSVVRQSYNEQFF. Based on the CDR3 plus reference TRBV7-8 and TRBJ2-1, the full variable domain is GAGVSQSPRYKVAKRGQDVALRCDPISGHVSLFWYQQALGQGPEFLTYFQNEAQLDKSGLPSDRFFAERPEGSVSTLKIQRTQQEDSAVYLCASSSVVRQSYNEQFFGPGTRLTVL.

The CDR3 loop reads CASRLAAGLKETQYF. The CDR3 region has the DNA TGTGCCAGCCGCCTTGCGGCAGGACTTAAAGAGACCCAGTACTTC. The chain couples TRBV28 to TRBJ2-5, with D possibly TRBD2 on 5 matching bases. Germline V CDR1 and CDR2: MDHEN, SYDVKM. The CDR3 is made up of 15 amino acids. The V gene lost 8 bases and the J gene lost 3 bases, with 19 bases spanning the gap. The full variable domain, completed using reference TRBV28 and TRBJ2-5, is DVKVTQSSRYLVKRTGEKVFLECVQDMDHENMFWYRQDPGLGLRLIYFSYDVKMKEKGDIPEGYSVSREKKERFSLILESASTNQTSMYLCASRLAAGLKETQYFGPGTRLLVL.

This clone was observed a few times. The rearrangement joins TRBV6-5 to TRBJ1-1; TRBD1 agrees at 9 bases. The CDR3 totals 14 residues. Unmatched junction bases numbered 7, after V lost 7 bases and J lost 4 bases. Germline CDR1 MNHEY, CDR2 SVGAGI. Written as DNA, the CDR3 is TGTGCCAGCATCAGGGGACAGGGAGTCACTGAAGCTTTCTTT. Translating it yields CASIRGQGVTEAFF.

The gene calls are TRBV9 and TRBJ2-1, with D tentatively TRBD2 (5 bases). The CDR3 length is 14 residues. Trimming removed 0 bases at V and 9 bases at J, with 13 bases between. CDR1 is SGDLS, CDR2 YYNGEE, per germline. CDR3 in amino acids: CASSVEVARGEQFF. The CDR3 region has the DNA TGTGCCAGCAGCGTAGAAGTGGCTCGGGGTGAGCAGTTCTTC. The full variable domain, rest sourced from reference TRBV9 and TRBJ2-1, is DSGVTQTPKHLITATGQRVTLRCSPRSGDLSVYWYQQSLDQGLQFLIQYYNGEERAKGNILERFSAQQFPDLHSELNLSSLELGDSALYFCASSVEVARGEQFFGPGTRLTVL.

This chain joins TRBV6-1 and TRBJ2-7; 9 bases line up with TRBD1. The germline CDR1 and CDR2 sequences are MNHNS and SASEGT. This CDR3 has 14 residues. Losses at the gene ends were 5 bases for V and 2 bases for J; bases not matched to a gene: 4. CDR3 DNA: TGTGCCAGCAGTAACCGGGACAGGGCCTACGAGCAGTACTTC. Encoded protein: CASSNRDRAYEQYF.

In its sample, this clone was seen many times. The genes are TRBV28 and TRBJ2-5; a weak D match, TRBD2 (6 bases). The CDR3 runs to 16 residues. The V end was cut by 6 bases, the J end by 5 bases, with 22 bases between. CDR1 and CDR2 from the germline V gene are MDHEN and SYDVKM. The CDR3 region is CASSPPLGDLRETQYF. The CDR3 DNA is TGTGCCAGCAGCCCCCCTTTGGGGGACTTAAGGGAGACCCAGTACTTC.

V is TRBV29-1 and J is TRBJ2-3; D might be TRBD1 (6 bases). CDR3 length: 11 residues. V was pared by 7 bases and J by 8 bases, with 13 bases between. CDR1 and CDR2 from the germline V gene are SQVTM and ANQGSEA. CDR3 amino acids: CSGGPVGTQYF. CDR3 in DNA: TGCAGCGGGGGGCCCGTCGGTACGCAGTATTTT.

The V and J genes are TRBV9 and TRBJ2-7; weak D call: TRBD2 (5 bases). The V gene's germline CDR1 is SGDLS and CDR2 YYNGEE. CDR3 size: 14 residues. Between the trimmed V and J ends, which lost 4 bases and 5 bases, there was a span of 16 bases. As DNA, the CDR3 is TGTGCCAGCAGCCTATCCGGGGTTAAGGACGAGCAGTACTTC. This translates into CASSLSGVKDEQYF.

CDR3 coding DNA: TGTGCCAGCAGCCAACGGGCGGGAGTCGGCATTCAGTACTTC. Protein: CASSQRAGVGIQYF. The gene calls are TRBV4-2 and TRBJ2-4; 7 bases map to TRBD2. Germline V CDR1 and CDR2: LGHNA, YNFKEQ. V trimming: 2 bases; J trimming: 9 bases; junction bases outside the gene matches: 7. The CDR3 runs to 14 residues.